Shown below are 22 T cell receptor beta chains from a single sample sequenced in a study of monozygotic twins with inflammatory bowel disease. No DNA is given; TCRdb re-called the 5' RACE reads and lists each CDR3 protein once. Its table records about 300,000 distinct CDR3 sequences. Specimen: blood. Receptors originate from a human donor with ulcerative colitis or Crohn's disease, or a healthy co-twin of an affected twin (not recorded which).

The CDR3 sequence is CASSLTGTGYMDTEAFF. The chain joins TRBV7-2 to TRBJ1-1; the TRBD1 assignment by TCRdb is unverifiable without DNA. The CDR3 has 17 residues. In germline, CDR1 is SGHTA, CDR2 FQGNSA.

The chain's CDR3 is CASSQAFRSGGGEQYF. The chain recombines TRBV4-3 with TRBJ2-7; there is no DNA to check the TCRdb D call of TRBD2. The V gene's germline CDR1 is LGHNA and CDR2 YSLEER. This CDR3 has 16 amino acids.

The J gene is TRBJ1-2, the V gene TRBV2; TCRdb selects TRBD1, and the lack of DNA leaves this call unchecked. There are 14 residues in the CDR3. Germline assignment: CDR1 SNHLY and CDR2 FYNNEI. This chain's CDR3 is CASSAKDRNYGYTF.

The J gene is TRBJ2-5, the V gene TRBV6-2 or TRBV6-3; TCRdb outputs TRBD2, but without DNA this stays unchecked. The V gene's germline CDR1 is MNHEY and CDR2 SVGEGT. The CDR3 totals 19 residues. This CDR3 reads CASSSSPRSASGGTETQYF.

This chain joins TRBV12-3 or TRBV12-4 and TRBJ1-2. The CDR3 spans 17 residues. The CDR3 loop reads CASSLAGSSAVNYGYTF.

The chain combines TRBV14 with TRBJ2-4; TCRdb outputs TRBD2, but without DNA this stays unchecked. This CDR3 is 13 amino acids long. Germline V gene sequence: CDR1 SGHDN, CDR2 FVKESK. The CDR3 loop reads CASSQGGPDIQYF.

V gene TRBV15 combines with J gene TRBJ1-5. The CDR3 contains 14 residues. The germline gives CDR1 LNHNV, CDR2 YYDKDF (reference sequence). The CDR3 here is CATSVFGGNQPQHF.

The rearrangement uses TRBV7-2 and TRBJ2-7; TCRdb reports TRBD1, a call that lacks DNA to check it against. Germline V CDR1 and CDR2: SGHTA, FQGNSA. This CDR3 comprises 11 residues. CDR3 protein: CASSFRVEQYF.

The chain is built from TRBV20-1 and TRBJ2-5; TCRdb gives TRBD1 as the D gene, but with no DNA this cannot be confirmed. The CDR3 runs 15 residues. In germline, CDR1 is DFQATT, CDR2 SNEGSKA (reference sequence). CDR3 loop: CSALKFRDKQETQYF.

The J gene is TRBJ1-5, the V gene TRBV30. Germline V CDR1 and CDR2: GTSNPN, SVGIG (reference sequence). The CDR3 spans 12 residues. The chain's CDR3 is CAWSSRNQPQHF.

The rearrangement uses TRBV3-1 and TRBJ2-3; TCRdb lists TRBD2, though no DNA is available to test this call. Germline V gene data show CDR1 as LGHDT and CDR2 as YNNKEL (reference sequence). CDR3 length equals 16 residues. CDR3 region: CASSNRDSGLADTQYF.

This chain connects TRBV12-3 or TRBV12-4 to TRBJ1-3. The length of the CDR3 is 17 residues. This CDR3 is CASSLAIGPRSGNTIYF.

The chain joins TRBV7-9 to TRBJ2-7; TCRdb gives TRBD1 as the D gene, but with no DNA this cannot be confirmed. Looked up from germline, CDR1 is SEHNR and CDR2 is FQNEAQ (reference sequence). The CDR3 runs 15 residues. The CDR3 sequence: CASSSLRDGPYEQYF.

The genes are TRBV7-2 and TRBJ2-2; TCRdb picks TRBD1, but there is no DNA to check that call. Germline V gene sequence: CDR1 SGHTA, CDR2 FQGNSA. The CDR3 has 15 residues. CDR3 sequence reads: CASRPGGTPTGELFF.

The V gene is TRBV24-1, the J gene TRBJ1-2. Germline V gene data show CDR1 as KGHDR and CDR2 as SFDVKD. This CDR3 comprises 13 residues. The CDR3 region is CATSDLATDGYTF.

The chain uses TRBV7-2 and TRBJ2-1; TCRdb picks TRBD2, but there is no DNA to check that call. Germline CDR1 is SGHTA and CDR2 is FQGNSA. This CDR3 region has 16 residues. CDR3 sequence: CASSLQGRLARDEQFF.

V and J are TRBV19 and TRBJ2-1; the D call of TRBD2 rests on TCRdb alone, since no DNA is present to check it. The CDR3 loop spans 19 amino acids. Germline V gene lookup returns CDR1 LNHDA and CDR2 SQIVND (reference sequence). The CDR3: CASSNQRSPLAGRDNEQFF.

This chain joins TRBV14 and TRBJ2-6; the TCRdb D gene call, TRBD1, has no DNA to confirm it. The CDR3 is 17 residues long. Germline lookup yields CDR1 SGHDN and CDR2 FVKESK. The CDR3 region is CASSQFRASGGANVLTF.

The gene calls are TRBV29-1 and TRBJ2-3; TCRdb designates TRBD1, a call that cannot be tested without DNA. Germline-derived CDR1 and CDR2 are SQVTM and ANQGSEA. This CDR3 has 14 amino acids. CDR3 region: CSAWTGMVGDTQYF.

J is TRBJ1-5 and V is TRBV6-2 or TRBV6-3. The V gene's germline CDR1 is MNHEY and CDR2 SVGEGT. The CDR3 covers 15 residues. This chain's CDR3 is CASRVHEYSNQPQHF.

V is TRBV5-1 and J is TRBJ2-1. The CDR3 consists of 12 residues. Germline V gene sequence: CDR1 SGHRS, CDR2 YFSETQ. The CDR3 here is CASSLTDNEQFF. Complete variable domain (other parts from reference TRBV5-1 and TRBJ2-1): KAGVTQTPRYLIKTRGQQVTLSCSPISGHRSVSWYQQTPGQGLQFLFEYFSETQRNKGNFPGRFSGRQFSNSRSEMNVSTLELGDSALYLCASSLTDNEQFFGPGTRLTVL.

The V and J genes are TRBV12-5 and TRBJ2-1; TCRdb's D gene call, TRBD2, goes unchecked for lack of DNA. This CDR3 spans 14 amino acids. CDR1 LGHNT and CDR2 FRNRAP come from the germline V gene. The chain's CDR3 is CASGQAGGGNEQFF. Based on the CDR3 plus reference TRBV12-5 and TRBJ2-1, the full variable domain is DARVTQTPRHKVTEMGQEVTMRCQPILGHNTVFWYRQTMMQGLELLAYFRNRAPLDDSGMPKDRFSAEMPDATLATLKIQPSEPRDSAVYFCASGQAGGGNEQFFGPGTRLTVL.